The T cell receptor (beta chain) described here comes from a study of T cell responses to AZD1222 COVID-19 vaccine. V lost 2 bases to trimming and J lost 3 bases; unmatched junction nucleotides: 3. The CDR3 sequence is 14 residues long. Per germline, CDR1 SGHRS and CDR2 YFSETQ. The table came from immunoSEQ multiplex PCR; TCRdb's copy has only in-frame clones and leaves some out. The sample shows approximately 190,000 clones, roughly 92% of them seen only once. The V and J genes are TRBV5-1 and TRBJ1-2, with 8 bases aligning to TRBD1. The specimen was peripheral blood, collected on day 0 of AZD1222 vaccination. This clonotype was sampled from an adult in good health. In nucleotides, the CDR3 is TGCGCCAGCAGCTTTATGACAGGGGACTATGGCTACACCTTC. Translation: CASSFMTGDYGYTF.